This T cell receptor beta chain was sequenced during a study of T cell responses to AZD1222 COVID-19 vaccine. Generated by immunoSEQ multiplex PCR, the TCRdb table keeps only in-frame clones and is missing some. The sample gives approximately 80,000 clones, around 90% of which show up once; approximately 5.4% is in the top ten. Germline V gene sequence: CDR1 SGHNT, CDR2 YENEEA. The CDR3 runs 13 residues. Trimming stripped 8 bases from V and 2 bases from J, with 13 bases between. Study-level findings and limits: Close to half of spike-specific TCRs reportedly recognize unmutated variant regions. At study baseline, merely six AZD1222 recipients were seropositive. Among vaccine-associated CD4 TCRs, coverage spanned spike, with dominance at 160-218 and 743-854.

Details on this clone: Its antigen remains unidentified.

The material was peripheral blood, obtained on day 0 of AZD1222 vaccination. The chain joins TRBV11-3 to TRBJ2-7; D might be TRBD2 (5 bases). This TCR was sampled from an adult in good health. This CDR3 is CASRGIYTYEQYF. CDR3 DNA: TGTGCCAGCCGGGGAATTTATACCTACGAGCAGTACTTC.